A single T cell receptor beta chain is shown here with its context. No antigen is known for it. This specimen belongs to a study of Ad26.COV2.S vaccination and SARS-CoV-2 variants. For the study at large: Donor participated within the Ad26.COV2.S arm of the COV1001 trial. Donor got 5x10^10 or 1x10^11 viral particles of Ad26.COV2.S.

General study results and limits: Greater spike-specific TCR breadth was seen in vaccine recipients than in placebo recipients.

The CDR3 loop spans 15 amino acids. Trimming removed 2 bases at V and 0 bases at J, with 10 bases between. Germline lookup yields CDR1 KGHSH and CDR2 LQKENI. Treatment noted: roughly 18 received Ad26.COV2.S at low or high dose, single or two shots; a few received placebo; per-sample allocation not given. Material that was analyzed had been drawn on day 63 after the first vaccine or placebo injection. It was Wuhan-strain SARS-CoV-2 spike that the Ad26 vaccine vector expressed. The assay was immunoSEQ multiplex PCR, and TCRdb's table has in-frame clones only and misses some. The table includes 250,000 or so clones, approximately 90% detected once.

V usage is TRBV18 and J usage is TRBJ2-5; D is unclear. The sequenced sample was peripheral blood, obtained in a trial of Ad26.COV2.S vaccine versus placebo. The receptor's source is a person between 18 and 59 years old who received the Ad26.COV2.S COVID-19 vaccine or a placebo. The CDR3 here is CASSPGTLYQETQYF. For the CDR3, the DNA is TGTGCCAGCTCACCAGGCACCCTGTACCAAGAGACCCAGTACTTC.